What follows are 5 T cell receptor beta chains derived from one specimen sequenced in a study of early T cells in non-severe SARS-CoV-2 infection listed by TCRdb under 2021. Receptors were amplified or captured by 5' RACE. The run used a NextSeq 500. The public sequencing data were trimmed at Q25 with fastp and processed into clonotypes with MiXCR by TCRdb, which kept only in-frame beta chains. Every entry covers one CDR3 protein and lists the most common genes and DNA from its rows. The sample has under 70,000 distinct CDR3 sequences on record, about 7.7% of them singletons. Of the sample, about 10% is held by the ten largest clones. The sample was whole blood, taken at baseline. These receptors came from an adult who was a healthcare worker with PCR-confirmed SARS-CoV-2 infection or an uninfected control (not recorded which).

There are many counts of this clonotype. V and J are TRBV2 and TRBJ2-7; tentative D call: TRBD1 (6 bases). This CDR3 is built from 13 residues. Trimming left V 6 bases short and J 3 bases short, with 12 bases between. Germline-derived CDR1 and CDR2 are SNHLY and FYNNEI. CDR3 in DNA: TGTGCCAGCAGATCGGACAGCTTCTACGAGCAGTACTTC. This codes for CASRSDSFYEQYF.

This clonotype was seen a few times. The V gene is TRBV3-1, the J gene TRBJ1-4; no definite D call. Germline loops: CDR1 LGHDT, CDR2 YNNKEL (reference sequence). V gave up 1 base and J gave up 8 bases, with 14 bases separating them. This CDR3 has 15 amino acids. The CDR3 DNA sequence: TGTGCCAGCAGCCAAGGAGCGGGGAATGGCGAAAAACTGTTTTTT. Translating it yields CASSQGAGNGEKLFF.

Many counts were recorded for this clonotype. This chain connects TRBV9 to TRBJ1-1, with 12 bases matching TRBD1. The germline gives CDR1 SGDLS, CDR2 YYNGEE. The CDR3 has 17 residues. With V trimmed by 4 bases and J by 4 bases, 11 bases remained unmatched. For the CDR3, the DNA is TGTGCCAGCAGCCCAGAAGGGACAGGGGGCGTCTCCACTGAAGCTTTCTTT. This gives the protein CASSPEGTGGVSTEAFF.

This clonotype was counted many times. V gene TRBV29-1 combines with J gene TRBJ2-1, with TRBD2 matching over 15 bases. The V and J ends lost 6 bases and 7 bases, in that order; junction bases with no gene match: 4. CDR1 and CDR2 (germline): SQVTM, ANQGSEA. This CDR3 region has 14 residues. The CDR3 here is CSVGLAGGGNEQFF. CDR3 coding DNA: TGCAGCGTGGGACTAGCGGGAGGAGGTAATGAGCAGTTCTTC.

In its sample, this clonotype was seen many times. The chain combines TRBV7-9 with TRBJ2-3; 13 positions match TRBD2. Germline CDR1 and CDR2: SEHNR and FQNEAQ (reference sequence). CDR3 size: 17 residues. After removal of 5 bases from V and 5 bases from J, the junction contained 10 bases not matched to a gene. The DNA of the CDR3 is TGTGCCAGCAGCCCCCGGACTAGCGGGAGCGCACAAGATACGCAGTATTTT. As protein: CASSPRTSGSAQDTQYF.